This record covers a single T cell receptor beta chain. It lacks a known antigen. The record has no base qualities; no much larger clone is one base away. Taken from cysteine to phenylalanine, the CDR3 has 13 residues. Just the 39-base CDR3 DNA is kept, in frame starting at base 1. CDR1 is given as SNHLY and CDR2 as FYNNEI, both from the germline V gene. Between the V and J ends, shortened by 6 bases and 8 bases respectively, the junction contains 13 bases. The library was built by means of PCR. The data were produced on an Illumina HiSeq 2500. To reduce PCR and sequencing biases, unique molecular identifiers were built into the TCR beta cDNA libraries. Some 500,000 cDNA molecules were obtained for every 1 to 10 million input T cells, so each molecule roughly corresponded to one T cell. The patient libraries were prepared and sequenced with the same protocol used for the earlier healthy control dataset. Within a given batch, samples were prepared together, multiplexed and sequenced on the same HiSeq lane. The published analysis was carried out like this. Raw barcoded reads were processed with MIGEC, and single-read molecular identifier groups were discarded before consensus assembly and CDR3 extraction. Clonotype tables were post-analysed with VDJtools, normalizing diversity by down-sampling all datasets to the smallest sample size. To correct batch-related cross-sample contamination, repertoire overlap clustering matched CDR3 amino acid sequences but not nucleotide sequences. In TCRdb, the public reads were trimmed at Q25 with fastp and aligned with MiXCR, with productive beta chains retained. Each record represents a unique CDR3 protein, reported with the most common genes and DNA among its rows. None of the V and J calls come from the authors' own analysis; TCRdb made them. This sample gives 350,000 to 450,000 distinct CDR3 sequences in total; over 30% of them show up just once. Clones ranked in the top ten supply about 7.6% of the sample.

These data belong to a study of post-analysis software for immune sequencing data (dated by TCRdb to the mid-2010s). Describing the broader study: Recorded disease courses included relapsing-remitting, secondary progressive and progressive-relapsing multiple sclerosis, with some patients lacking subtype annotation. A subset of samples was prepared in parallel using single-end sample barcoding, then pooled and co-amplified after Illumina adapter ligation. The patient repertoires were set against eleven to twelve previously published healthy control repertoires from donors whose ages ranged from 6 to 25 years.

To demonstrate the VDJtools post-analysis software, TCR beta repertoires were profiled from the peripheral blood of about 14 young patients with multiple sclerosis. The patients with multiple sclerosis were children and adolescents between roughly 6 and 16 years of age. Summary of the overall study and its limitations: Normalized Chao1 diversity was significantly lower in multiple sclerosis patients than controls, suggesting substantial peripheral T-cell clonal expansion. Direct clustering with F measure showed strong co-clustering of samples prepared in the same batch, prompting a batch-effect correction. Significantly higher frequencies in patients than in controls were found for about 5 TRBV segments, including TRBV5-6, TRBV5-1 and TRBV20-1. The control group was slightly older than the multiple sclerosis patient group.

The receptor comes from a girl aged 2 to 10 with multiple sclerosis. The sample consisted of blood. The rearranged segments are TRBV2 and TRBJ1-4, with the D gene call left open. The DNA sequence is TGTGCCAGCAGCCCGTTGGAAGAAGAAAAACTGTTTTTT. Its protein reads: CASSPLEEEKLFF.